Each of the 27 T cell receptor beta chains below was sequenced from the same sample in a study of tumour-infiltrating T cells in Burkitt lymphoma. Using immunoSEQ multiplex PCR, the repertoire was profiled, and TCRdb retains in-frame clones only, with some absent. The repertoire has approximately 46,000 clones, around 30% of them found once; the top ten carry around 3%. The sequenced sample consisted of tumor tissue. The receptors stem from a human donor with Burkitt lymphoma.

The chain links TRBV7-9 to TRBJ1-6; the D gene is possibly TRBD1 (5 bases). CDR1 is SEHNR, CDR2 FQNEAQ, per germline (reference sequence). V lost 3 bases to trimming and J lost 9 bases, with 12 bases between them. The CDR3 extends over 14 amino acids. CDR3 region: CASSFGQQGSPLHF. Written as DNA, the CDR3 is TGTGCCAGCAGCTTTGGGCAGCAGGGTTCACCCCTCCACTTT.

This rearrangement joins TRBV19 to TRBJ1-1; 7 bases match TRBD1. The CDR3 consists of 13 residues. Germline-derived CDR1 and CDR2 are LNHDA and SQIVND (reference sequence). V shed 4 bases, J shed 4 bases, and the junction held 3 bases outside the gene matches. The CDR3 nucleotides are TGTGCCAGTAGTAACCGGGACAGCACTGAAGCTTTCTTT. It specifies CASSNRDSTEAFF.

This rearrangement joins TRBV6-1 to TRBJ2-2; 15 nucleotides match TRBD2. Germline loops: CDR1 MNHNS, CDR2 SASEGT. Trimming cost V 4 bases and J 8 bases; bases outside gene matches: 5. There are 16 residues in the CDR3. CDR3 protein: CASSVGLAGGQGELFF. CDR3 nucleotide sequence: TGTGCCAGCAGTGTTGGACTAGCGGGGGGGCAGGGGGAGCTGTTTTTT.

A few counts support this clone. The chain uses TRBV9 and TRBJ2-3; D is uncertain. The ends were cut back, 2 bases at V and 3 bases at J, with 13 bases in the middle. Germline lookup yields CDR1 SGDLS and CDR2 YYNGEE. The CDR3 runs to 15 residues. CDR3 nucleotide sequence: TGTGCCAGCAGCGTCGGTCACGGGCAGACAGATACGCAGTATTTT. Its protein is CASSVGHGQTDTQYF.

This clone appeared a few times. The CDR3 region is CASSGTMALPDTQYF. CDR3 nucleotide sequence: TGTGCCAGCAGCGGAACGATGGCGCTCCCAGATACGCAGTATTTT. This rearrangement joins TRBV9 to TRBJ2-3; no definite D call. CDR1 and CDR2 (germline): SGDLS, YYNGEE. Trimming took off 3 bases at V and 4 bases at J, with 15 bases between the two ends. The CDR3 length is 15 residues.

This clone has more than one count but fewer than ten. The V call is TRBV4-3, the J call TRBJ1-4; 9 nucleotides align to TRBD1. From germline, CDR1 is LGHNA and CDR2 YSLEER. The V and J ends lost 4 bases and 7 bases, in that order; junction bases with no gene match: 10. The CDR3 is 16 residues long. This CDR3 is CASSLEPGQGGEKLFF. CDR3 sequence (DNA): TGCGCCAGCAGCCTAGAACCGGGACAGGGAGGTGAAAAACTGTTTTTT.

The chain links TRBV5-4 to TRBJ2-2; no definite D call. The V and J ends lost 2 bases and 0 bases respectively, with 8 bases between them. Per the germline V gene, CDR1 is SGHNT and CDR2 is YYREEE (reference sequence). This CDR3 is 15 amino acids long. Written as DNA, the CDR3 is TGTGCCAGCAGCTTACGGGCAACGAACACCGGGGAGCTGTTTTTT. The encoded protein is CASSLRATNTGELFF.

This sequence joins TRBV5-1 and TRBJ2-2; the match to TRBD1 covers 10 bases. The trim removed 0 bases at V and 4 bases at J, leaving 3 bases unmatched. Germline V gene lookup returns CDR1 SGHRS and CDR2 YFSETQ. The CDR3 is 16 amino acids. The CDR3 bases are TGCGCCAGCAGCTTGGGACAGGGGGCTGGCACCGGGGAGCTGTTTTTT. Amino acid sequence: CASSLGQGAGTGELFF.

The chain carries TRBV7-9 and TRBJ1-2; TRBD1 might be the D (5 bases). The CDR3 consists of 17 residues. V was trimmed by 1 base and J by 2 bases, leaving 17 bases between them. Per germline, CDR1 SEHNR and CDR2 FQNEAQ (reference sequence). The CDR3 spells CASSLEPGPRENYGYTF. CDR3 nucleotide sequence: TGTGCCAGCAGCTTAGAGCCTGGTCCCAGGGAAAACTATGGCTACACCTTC.

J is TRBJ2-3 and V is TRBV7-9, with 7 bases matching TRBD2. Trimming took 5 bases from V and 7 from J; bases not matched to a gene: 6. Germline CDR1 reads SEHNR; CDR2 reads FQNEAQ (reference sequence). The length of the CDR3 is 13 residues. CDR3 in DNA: TGTGCCAGCAGCCAGCCGGGGGGTAATACGCAGTATTTT. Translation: CASSQPGGNTQYF.

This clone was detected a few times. The CDR3 here is CASSNPGRPQHF. DNA for the CDR3: TGTGCCAGTAGTAACCCGGGACGGCCCCAGCATTTT. V gene TRBV19 combines with J gene TRBJ1-5; possibly TRBD1 for D (5 bases). This CDR3 has 12 residues. CDR1 is LNHDA and CDR2 is SQIVND in the germline V gene (reference sequence). The V gene lost 4 bases and the J gene lost 9 bases, with 10 bases spanning the gap.

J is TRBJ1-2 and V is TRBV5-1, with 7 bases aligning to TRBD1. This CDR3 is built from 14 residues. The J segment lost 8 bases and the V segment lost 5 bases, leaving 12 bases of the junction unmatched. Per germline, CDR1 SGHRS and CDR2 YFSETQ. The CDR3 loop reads CASRFRSQGGGYTF. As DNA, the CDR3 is TGCGCCAGCAGATTTCGATCTCAGGGGGGCGGCTACACCTTC.

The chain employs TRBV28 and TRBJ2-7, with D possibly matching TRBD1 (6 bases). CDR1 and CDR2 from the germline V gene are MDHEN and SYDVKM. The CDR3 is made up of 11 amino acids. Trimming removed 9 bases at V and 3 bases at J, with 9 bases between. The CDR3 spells CASGTHYEQYF. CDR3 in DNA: TGTGCCAGTGGGACACACTACGAGCAGTACTTC.

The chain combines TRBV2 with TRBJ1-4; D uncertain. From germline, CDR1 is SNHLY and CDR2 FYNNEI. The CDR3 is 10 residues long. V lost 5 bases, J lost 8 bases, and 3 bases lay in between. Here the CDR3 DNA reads TGTGCCAGCAGTAAAGAAAAACTGTTTTTT. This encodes CASSKEKLFF.

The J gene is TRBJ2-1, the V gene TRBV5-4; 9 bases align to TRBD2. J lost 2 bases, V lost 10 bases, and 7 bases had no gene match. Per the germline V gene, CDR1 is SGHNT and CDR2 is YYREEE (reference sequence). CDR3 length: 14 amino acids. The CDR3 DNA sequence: TGTGCCGCGGGAGGCGGGGGGGCCTACAATGAGCAGTTCTTC. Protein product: CAAGGGGAYNEQFF.

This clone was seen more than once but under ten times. DNA of the CDR3: TGTGCCTGGAGCCCGGGGGTAGCCAAAAACATTCAGTACTTC. Translation: CAWSPGVAKNIQYF. The V and J genes are TRBV30 and TRBJ2-4, with a weak D call TRBD2 (6 bases). Germline-derived CDR1 and CDR2 are GTSNPN and SVGIG (reference sequence). V shed 3 bases and J shed 0 bases, with 9 bases lying between them. This CDR3 has 14 amino acids.

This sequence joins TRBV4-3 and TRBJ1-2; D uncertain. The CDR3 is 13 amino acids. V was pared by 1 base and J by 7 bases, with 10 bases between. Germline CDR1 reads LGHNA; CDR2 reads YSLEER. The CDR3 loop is CASSQVVSSGYTF. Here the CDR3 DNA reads TGCGCCAGCAGCCAAGTTGTTAGTTCTGGCTACACCTTC.

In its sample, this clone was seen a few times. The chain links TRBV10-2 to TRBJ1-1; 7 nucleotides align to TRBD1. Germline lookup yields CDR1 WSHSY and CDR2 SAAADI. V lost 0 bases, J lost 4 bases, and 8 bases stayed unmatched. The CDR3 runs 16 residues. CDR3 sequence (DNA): TGCGCCAGCAGTGAGTCATTGACAGGGCGAAGCACTGAAGCTTTCTTT. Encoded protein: CASSESLTGRSTEAFF.

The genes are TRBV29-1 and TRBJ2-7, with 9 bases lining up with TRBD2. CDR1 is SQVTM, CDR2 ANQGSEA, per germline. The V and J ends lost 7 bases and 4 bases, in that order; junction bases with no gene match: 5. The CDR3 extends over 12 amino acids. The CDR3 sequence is CSAGLAIYEQYF. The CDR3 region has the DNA TGCAGCGCGGGACTAGCTATTTACGAGCAGTACTTC.

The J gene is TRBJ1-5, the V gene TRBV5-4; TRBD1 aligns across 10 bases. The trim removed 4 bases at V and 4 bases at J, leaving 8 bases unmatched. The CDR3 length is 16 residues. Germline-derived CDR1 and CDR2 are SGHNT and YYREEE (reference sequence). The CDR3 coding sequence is TGTGCCAGCAGCCCAAAGCCGGGACAGGGGAATCAGCCCCAGCATTTT. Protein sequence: CASSPKPGQGNQPQHF. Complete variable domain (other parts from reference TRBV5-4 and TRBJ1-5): ETGVTQSPTHLIKTRGQQVTLRCSSQSGHNTVSWYQQALGQGPQFIFQYYREEENGRGNFPPRFSGLQFPNYSSELNVNALELDDSALYLCASSPKPGQGNQPQHFGDGTRLSIL.

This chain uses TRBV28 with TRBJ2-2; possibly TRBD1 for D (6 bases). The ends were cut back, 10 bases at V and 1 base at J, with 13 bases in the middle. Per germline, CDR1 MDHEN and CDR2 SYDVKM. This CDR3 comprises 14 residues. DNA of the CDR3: TGTGCCACCTCGGGACATCTGAACACCGGGGAGCTGTTTTTT. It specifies CATSGHLNTGELFF. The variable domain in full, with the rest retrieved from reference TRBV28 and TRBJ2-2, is DVKVTQSSRYLVKRTGEKVFLECVQDMDHENMFWYRQDPGLGLRLIYFSYDVKMKEKGDIPEGYSVSREKKERFSLILESASTNQTSMYLCATSGHLNTGELFFGEGSRLTVL.

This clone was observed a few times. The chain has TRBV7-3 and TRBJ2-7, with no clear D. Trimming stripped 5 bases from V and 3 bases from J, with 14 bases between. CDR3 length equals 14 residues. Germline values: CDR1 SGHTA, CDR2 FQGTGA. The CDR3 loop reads CASSPSGGSYEQYF. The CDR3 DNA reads TGTGCCAGCAGCCCCTCGGGCGGTAGCTACGAGCAGTACTTC.

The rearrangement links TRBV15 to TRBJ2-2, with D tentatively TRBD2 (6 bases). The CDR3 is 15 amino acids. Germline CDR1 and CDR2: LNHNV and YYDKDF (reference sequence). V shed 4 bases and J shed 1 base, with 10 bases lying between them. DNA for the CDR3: TGTGCCACCAGCATGCCAGCGGGGAACACCGGGGAGCTGTTTTTT. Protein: CATSMPAGNTGELFF.

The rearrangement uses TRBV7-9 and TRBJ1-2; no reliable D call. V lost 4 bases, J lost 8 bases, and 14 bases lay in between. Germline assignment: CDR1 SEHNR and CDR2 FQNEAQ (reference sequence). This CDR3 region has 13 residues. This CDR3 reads CASSSRQGQGYTF. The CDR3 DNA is TGTGCCAGCAGCTCACGACAAGGTCAGGGCTACACCTTC.

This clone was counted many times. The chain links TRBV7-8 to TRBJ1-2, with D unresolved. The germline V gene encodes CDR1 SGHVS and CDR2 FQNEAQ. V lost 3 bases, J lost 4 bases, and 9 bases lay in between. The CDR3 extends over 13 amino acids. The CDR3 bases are TGTGCCAGCAGCTTCAGCCGGGCCTATGGCTACACCTTC. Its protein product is CASSFSRAYGYTF.

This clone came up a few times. The CDR3 reads CASSGQGVLTDTQYF. CDR3 DNA sequence: TGTGCCAGCAGCGGGCAGGGGGTACTCACAGATACGCAGTATTTT. The chain uses TRBV9 and TRBJ2-3; 7 positions agree with TRBD1. Losses at the gene ends were 3 bases for V and 2 bases for J; bases not matched to a gene: 6. Per germline, CDR1 SGDLS and CDR2 YYNGEE. This CDR3 is built from 15 residues.

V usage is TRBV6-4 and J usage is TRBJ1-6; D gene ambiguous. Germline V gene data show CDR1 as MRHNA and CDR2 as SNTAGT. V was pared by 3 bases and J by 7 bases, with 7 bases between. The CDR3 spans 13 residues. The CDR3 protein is CASSETGNSPLHF. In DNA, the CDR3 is TGTGCCAGCAGTGAAACGGGGAATTCACCCCTCCACTTT.